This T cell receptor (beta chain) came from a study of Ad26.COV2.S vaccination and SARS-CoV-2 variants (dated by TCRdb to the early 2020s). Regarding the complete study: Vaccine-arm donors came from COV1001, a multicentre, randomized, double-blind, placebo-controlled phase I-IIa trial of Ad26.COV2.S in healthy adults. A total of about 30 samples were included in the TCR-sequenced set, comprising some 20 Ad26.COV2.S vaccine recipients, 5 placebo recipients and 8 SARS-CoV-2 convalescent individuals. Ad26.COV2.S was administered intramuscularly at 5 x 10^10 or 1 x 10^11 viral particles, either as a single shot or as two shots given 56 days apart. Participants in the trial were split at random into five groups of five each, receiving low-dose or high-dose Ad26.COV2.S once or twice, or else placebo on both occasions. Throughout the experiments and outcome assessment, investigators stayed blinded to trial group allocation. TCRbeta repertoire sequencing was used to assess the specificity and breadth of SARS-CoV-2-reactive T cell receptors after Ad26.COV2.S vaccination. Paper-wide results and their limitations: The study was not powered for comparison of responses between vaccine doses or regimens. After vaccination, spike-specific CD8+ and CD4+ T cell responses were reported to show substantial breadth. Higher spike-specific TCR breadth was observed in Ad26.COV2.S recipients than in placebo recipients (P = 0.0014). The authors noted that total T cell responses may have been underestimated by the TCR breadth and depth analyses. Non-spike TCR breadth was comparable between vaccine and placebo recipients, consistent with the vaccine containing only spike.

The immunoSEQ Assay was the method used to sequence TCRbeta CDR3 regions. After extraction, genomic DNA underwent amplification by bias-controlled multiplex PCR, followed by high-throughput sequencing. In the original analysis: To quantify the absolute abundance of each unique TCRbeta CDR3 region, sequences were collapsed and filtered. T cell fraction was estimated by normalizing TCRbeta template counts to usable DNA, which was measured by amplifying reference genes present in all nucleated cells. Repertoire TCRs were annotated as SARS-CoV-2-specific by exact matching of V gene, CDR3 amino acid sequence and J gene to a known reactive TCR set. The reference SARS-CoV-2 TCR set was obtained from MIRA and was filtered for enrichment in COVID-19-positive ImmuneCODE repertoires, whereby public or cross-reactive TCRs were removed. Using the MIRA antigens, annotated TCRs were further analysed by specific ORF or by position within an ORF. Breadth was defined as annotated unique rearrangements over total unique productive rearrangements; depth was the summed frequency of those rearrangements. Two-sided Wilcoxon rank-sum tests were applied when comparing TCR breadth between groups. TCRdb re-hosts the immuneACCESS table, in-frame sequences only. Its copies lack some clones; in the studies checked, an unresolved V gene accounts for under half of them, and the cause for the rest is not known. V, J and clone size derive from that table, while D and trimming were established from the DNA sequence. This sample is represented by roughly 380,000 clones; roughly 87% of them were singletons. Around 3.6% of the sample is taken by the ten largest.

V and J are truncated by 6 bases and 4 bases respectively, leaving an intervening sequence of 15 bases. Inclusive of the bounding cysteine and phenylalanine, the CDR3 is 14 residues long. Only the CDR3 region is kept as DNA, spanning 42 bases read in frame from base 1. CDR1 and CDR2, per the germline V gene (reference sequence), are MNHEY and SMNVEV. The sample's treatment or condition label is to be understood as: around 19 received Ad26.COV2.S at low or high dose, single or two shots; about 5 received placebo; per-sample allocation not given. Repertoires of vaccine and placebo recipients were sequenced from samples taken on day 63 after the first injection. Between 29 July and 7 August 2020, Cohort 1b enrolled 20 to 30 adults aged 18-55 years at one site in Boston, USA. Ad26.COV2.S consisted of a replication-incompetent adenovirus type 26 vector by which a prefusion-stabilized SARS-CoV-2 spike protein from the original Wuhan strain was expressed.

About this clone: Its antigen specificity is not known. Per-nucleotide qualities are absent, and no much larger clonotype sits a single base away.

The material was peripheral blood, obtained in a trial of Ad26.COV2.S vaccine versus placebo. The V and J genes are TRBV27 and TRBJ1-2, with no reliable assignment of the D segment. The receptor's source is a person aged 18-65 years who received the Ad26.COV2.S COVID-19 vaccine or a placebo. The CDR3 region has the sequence CASSLQPRTYGYTF. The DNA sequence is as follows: TGTGCCAGCAGCTTGCAGCCAAGGACCTATGGCTACACCTTC.